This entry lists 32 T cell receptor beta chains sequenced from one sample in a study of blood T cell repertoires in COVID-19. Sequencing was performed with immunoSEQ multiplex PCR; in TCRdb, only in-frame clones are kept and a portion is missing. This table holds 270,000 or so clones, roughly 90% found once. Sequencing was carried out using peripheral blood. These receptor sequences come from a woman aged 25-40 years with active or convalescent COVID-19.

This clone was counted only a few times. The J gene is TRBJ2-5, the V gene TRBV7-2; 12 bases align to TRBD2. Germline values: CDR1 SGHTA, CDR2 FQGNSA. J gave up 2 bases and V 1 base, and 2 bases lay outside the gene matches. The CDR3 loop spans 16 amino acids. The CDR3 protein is CASSLVLAGGQETQYF. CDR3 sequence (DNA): TGTGCCAGCAGCTTAGTGCTAGCGGGGGGGCAAGAGACCCAGTACTTC.

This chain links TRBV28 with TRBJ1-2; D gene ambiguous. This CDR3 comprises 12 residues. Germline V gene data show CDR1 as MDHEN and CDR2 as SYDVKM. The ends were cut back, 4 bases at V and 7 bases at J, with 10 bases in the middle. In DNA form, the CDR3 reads TGTGCCAGCAGTTCCCAGGCAGGTGGCTACACCTTC. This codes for CASSSQAGGYTF.

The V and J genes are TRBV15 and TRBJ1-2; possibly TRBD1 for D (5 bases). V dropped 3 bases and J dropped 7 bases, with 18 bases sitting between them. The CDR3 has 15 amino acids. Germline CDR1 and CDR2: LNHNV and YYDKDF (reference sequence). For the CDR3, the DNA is TGTGCCACCAGCAGGAGGGCCGGGAGCAGGGCTGGCTACACCTTC. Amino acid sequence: CATSRRAGSRAGYTF.

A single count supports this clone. CDR3 in amino acids: CASSLYGLRSTEAFF. The CDR3 bases are TGTGCCAGCAGCTTGTACGGATTGCGGAGCACTGAAGCTTTCTTT. The chain uses TRBV5-6 and TRBJ1-1; D unclear. Per germline, CDR1 SGHDT and CDR2 YYEEEE. The V end lost 1 base, the J end lost 4 bases, and 14 bases lay between the germline ends. The CDR3 loop spans 15 amino acids. Full variable domain (outside the CDR3, taken from reference TRBV5-6 and TRBJ1-1): DAGVTQSPTHLIKTRGQQVTLRCSPKSGHDTVSWYQQALGQGPQFIFQYYEEEERQRGNFPDRFSGHQFPNYSSELNVNALLLGDSALYLCASSLYGLRSTEAFFGQGTRLTVV.

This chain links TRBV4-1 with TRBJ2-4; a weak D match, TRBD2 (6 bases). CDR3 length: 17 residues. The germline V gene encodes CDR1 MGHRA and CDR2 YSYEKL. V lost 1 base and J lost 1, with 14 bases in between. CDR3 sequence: CASSQVHPGVAKNIQYF. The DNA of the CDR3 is TGCGCCAGCAGCCAAGTACACCCGGGGGTGGCCAAAAACATTCAGTACTTC.

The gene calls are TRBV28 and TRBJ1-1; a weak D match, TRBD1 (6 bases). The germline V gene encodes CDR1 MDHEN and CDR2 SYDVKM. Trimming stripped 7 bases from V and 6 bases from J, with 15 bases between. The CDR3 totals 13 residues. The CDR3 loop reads CASTVTGGPEAFF. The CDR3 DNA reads TGTGCCAGCACAGTGACAGGAGGACCTGAAGCTTTCTTT. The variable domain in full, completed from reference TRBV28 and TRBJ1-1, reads DVKVTQSSRYLVKRTGEKVFLECVQDMDHENMFWYRQDPGLGLRLIYFSYDVKMKEKGDIPEGYSVSREKKERFSLILESASTNQTSMYLCASTVTGGPEAFFGQGTRLTVV.

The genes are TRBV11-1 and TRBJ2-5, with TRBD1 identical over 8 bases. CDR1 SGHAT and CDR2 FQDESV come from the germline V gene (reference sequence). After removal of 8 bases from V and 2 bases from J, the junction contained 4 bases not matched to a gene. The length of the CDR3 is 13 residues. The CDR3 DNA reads TGTGCCAGCGGACAGGGATCACAAGAGACCCAGTACTTC. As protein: CASGQGSQETQYF.

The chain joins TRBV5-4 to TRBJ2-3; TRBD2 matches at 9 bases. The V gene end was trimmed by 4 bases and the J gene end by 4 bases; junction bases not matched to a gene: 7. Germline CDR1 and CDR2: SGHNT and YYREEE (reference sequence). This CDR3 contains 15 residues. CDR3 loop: CASSGAGGRSDTQYF. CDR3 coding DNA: TGTGCCAGCAGCGGCGCGGGGGGGCGTTCAGATACGCAGTATTTT.

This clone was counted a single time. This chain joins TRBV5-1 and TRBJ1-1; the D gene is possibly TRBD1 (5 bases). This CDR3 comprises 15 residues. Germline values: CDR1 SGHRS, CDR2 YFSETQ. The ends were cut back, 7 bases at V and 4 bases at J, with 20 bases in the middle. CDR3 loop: CASLREGGGGTEAFF. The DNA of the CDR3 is TGCGCCAGCCTGCGAGAGGGTGGGGGAGGCACTGAAGCTTTCTTT.

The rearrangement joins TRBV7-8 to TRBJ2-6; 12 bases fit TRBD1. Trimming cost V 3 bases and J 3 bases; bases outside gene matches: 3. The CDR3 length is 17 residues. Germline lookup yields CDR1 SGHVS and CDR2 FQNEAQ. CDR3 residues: CASSFRDRGRGANVLTF. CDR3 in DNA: TGTGCCAGCAGCTTCCGGGACAGGGGGCGTGGGGCCAACGTCCTGACTTTC. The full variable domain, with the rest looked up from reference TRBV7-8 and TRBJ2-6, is GAGVSQSPRYKVAKRGQDVALRCDPISGHVSLFWYQQALGQGPEFLTYFQNEAQLDKSGLPSDRFFAERPEGSVSTLKIQRTQQEDSAVYLCASSFRDRGRGANVLTFGAGSRLTVL.

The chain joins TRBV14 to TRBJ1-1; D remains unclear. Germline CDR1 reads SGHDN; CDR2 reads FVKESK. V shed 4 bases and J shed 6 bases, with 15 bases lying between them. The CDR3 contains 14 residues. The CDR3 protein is CASSRKRVFPEAFF. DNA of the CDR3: TGTGCCAGCAGCCGAAAACGGGTTTTCCCTGAAGCTTTCTTT.

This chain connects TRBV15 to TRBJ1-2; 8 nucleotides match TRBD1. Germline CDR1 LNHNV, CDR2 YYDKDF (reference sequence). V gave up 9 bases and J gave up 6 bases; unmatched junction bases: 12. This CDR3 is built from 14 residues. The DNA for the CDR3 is TGTGCCACGAGAGCACGGGACAGGTGGGATGGCTACACCTTC. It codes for CATRARDRWDGYTF.

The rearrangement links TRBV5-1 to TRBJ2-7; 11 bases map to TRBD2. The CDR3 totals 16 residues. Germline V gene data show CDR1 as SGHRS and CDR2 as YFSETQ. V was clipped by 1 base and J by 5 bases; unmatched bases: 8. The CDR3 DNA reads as TGCGCCAGCAGCTTGATAGCGGGGGGGCAAATGAACGAGCAGTACTTC. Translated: CASSLIAGGQMNEQYF.

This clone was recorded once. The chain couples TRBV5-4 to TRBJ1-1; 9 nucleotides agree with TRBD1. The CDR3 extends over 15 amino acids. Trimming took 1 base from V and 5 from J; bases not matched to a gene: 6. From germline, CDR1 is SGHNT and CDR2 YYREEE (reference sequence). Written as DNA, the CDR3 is TGTGCCAGCAGCTTGTCAAGGACAGGGGTTACTGAAGCTTTCTTT. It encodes CASSLSRTGVTEAFF.

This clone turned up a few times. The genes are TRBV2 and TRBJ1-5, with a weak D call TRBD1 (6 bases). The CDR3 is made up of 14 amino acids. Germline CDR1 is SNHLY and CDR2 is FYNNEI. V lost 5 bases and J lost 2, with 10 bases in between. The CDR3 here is CASSQQGRNQPQHF. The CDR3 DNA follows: TGTGCCAGCAGTCAACAGGGCCGCAATCAGCCCCAGCATTTT.

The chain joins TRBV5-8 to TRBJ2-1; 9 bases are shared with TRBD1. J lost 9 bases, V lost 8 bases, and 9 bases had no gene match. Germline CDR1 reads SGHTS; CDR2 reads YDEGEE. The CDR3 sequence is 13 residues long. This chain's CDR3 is CASARDREGEQFF. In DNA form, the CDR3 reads TGTGCCAGTGCTCGGGACAGGGAAGGTGAGCAGTTCTTC. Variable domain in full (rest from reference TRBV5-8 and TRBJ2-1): EAGVTQSPTHLIKTRGQQATLRCSPISGHTSVYWYQQALGLGLQFLLWYDEGEERNRGNFPPRFSGRQFPNYSSELNVNALELEDSALYLCASARDREGEQFFGPGTRLTVL.

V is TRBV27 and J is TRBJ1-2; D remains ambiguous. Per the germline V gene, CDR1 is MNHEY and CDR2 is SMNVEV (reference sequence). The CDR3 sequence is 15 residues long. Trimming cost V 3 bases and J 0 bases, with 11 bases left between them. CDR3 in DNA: TGTGCCAGCAGTTTTAACGCGCTAGCTAACTATGGCTACACCTTC. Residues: CASSFNALANYGYTF.

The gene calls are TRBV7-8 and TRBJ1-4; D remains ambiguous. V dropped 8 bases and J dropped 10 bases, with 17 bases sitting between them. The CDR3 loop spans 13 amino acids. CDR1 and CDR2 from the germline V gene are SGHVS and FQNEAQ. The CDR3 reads CASAPSAPGKLFF. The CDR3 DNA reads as TGTGCCAGCGCCCCAAGTGCCCCAGGAAAACTGTTTTTT. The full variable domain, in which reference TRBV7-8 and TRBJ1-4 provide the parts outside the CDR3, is GAGVSQSPRYKVAKRGQDVALRCDPISGHVSLFWYQQALGQGPEFLTYFQNEAQLDKSGLPSDRFFAERPEGSVSTLKIQRTQQEDSAVYLCASAPSAPGKLFFGSGTQLSVL.

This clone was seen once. The CDR3 sequence: CASSDLPDEQYF. The CDR3 DNA is TGTGCCAGCAGTGATCTTCCGGACGAGCAGTACTTC. The J gene is TRBJ2-7, the V gene TRBV2, with D unclear. This CDR3 region has 12 residues. V was shortened by 3 bases and J by 5 bases, with 8 bases between the two germline ends. Germline V gene data show CDR1 as SNHLY and CDR2 as FYNNEI.

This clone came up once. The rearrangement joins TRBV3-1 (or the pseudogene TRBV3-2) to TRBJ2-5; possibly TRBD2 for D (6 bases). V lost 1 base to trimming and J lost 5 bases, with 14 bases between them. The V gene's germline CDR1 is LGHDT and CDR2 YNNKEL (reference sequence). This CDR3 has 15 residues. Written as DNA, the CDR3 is TGTGCCAGCAGCCAAGTTCGGGGGTCCGGGGAGACCCAGTACTTC. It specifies CASSQVRGSGETQYF.

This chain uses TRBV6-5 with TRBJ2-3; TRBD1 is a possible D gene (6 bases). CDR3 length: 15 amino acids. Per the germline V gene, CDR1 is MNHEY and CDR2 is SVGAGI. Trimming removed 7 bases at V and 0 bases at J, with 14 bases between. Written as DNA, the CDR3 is TGTGCCAGCAAGGACAGATACCCTAGCACAGATACGCAGTATTTT. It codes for CASKDRYPSTDTQYF.

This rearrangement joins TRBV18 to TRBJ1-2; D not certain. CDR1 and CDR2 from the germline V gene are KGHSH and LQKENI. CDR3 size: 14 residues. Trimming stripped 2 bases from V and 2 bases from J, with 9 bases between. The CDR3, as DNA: TGTGCCAGCTCACCAGGTCCGCAGAACTATGGCTACACCTTC. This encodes CASSPGPQNYGYTF.

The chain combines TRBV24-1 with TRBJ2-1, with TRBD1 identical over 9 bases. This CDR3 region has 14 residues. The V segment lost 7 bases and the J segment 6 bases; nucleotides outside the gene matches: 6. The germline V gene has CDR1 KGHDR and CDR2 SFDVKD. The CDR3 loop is CATSRDRALNEQFF. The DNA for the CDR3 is TGTGCCACCAGCCGGGACAGGGCCCTCAATGAGCAGTTCTTC.

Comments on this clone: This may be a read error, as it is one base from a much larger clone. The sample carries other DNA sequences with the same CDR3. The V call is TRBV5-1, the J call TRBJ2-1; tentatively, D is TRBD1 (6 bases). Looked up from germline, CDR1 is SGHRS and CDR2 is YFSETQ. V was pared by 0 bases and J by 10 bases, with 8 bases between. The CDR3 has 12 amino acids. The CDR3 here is CASSLAGVEQFF. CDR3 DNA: TGCGCCAGCAGCTTGGCAGGGGTCGAGCAGTTCTTC. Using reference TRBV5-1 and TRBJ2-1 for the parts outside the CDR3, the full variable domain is KAGVTQTPRYLIKTRGQQVTLSCSPISGHRSVSWYQQTPGQGLQFLFEYFSETQRNKGNFPGRFSGRQFSNSRSEMNVSTLELGDSALYLCASSLAGVEQFFGPGTRLTVL.

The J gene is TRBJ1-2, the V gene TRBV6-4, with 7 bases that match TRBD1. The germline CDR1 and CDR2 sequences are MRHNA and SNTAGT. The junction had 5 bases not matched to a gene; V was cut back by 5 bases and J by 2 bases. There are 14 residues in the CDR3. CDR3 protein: CASSPDRVNYGYTF. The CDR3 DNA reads TGTGCCAGCAGTCCTGACAGGGTCAACTATGGCTACACCTTC.

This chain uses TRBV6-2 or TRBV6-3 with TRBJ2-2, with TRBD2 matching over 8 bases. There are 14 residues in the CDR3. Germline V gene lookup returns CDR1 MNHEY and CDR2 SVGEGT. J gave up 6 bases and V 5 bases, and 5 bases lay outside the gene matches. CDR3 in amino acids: CASSATSAPGELFF. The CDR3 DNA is TGTGCCAGCAGTGCGACTAGCGCCCCCGGGGAGCTGTTTTTT.

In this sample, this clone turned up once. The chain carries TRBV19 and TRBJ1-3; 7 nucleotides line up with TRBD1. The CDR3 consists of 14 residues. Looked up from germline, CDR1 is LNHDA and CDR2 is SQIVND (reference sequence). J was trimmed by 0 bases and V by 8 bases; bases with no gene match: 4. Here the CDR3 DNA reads TGTGCCAGTCGGGACAGACCCTCTGGAAACACCATATATTTT. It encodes CASRDRPSGNTIYF.

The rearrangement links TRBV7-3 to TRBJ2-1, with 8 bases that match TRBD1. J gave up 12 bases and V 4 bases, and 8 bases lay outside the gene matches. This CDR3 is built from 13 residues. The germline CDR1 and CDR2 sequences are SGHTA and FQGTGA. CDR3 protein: CASSSNTGGGQFF. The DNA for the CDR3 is TGTGCCAGCAGCTCAAACACAGGGGGTGGGCAGTTCTTC.

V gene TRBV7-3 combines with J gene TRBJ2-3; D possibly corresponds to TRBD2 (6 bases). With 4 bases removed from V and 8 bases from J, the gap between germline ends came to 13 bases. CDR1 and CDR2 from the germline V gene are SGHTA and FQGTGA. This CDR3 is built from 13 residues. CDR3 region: CASSSQPEGTQYF. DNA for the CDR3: TGTGCCAGCAGCTCTCAGCCGGAGGGTACGCAGTATTTT.

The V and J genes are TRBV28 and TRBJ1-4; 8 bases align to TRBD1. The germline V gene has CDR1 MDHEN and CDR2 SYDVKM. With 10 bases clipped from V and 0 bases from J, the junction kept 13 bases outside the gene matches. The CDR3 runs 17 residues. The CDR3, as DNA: TGTGCCACCTCACCAGGACAGGGCCTTGCAACTAATGAAAAACTGTTTTTT. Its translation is CATSPGQGLATNEKLFF.

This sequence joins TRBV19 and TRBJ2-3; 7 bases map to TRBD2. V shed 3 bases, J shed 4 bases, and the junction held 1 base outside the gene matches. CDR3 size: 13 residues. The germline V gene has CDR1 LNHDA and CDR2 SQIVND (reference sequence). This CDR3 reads CASSMGRADTQYF. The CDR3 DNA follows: TGTGCCAGTAGTATGGGGAGGGCAGATACGCAGTATTTT.

CDR3 in DNA: TGTGCCAGCAGTTACTCTGGACAGGGGACGAGGTACTTC. Its translation: CASSYSGQGTRYF. The chain uses TRBV6-6 and TRBJ2-7; 9 nucleotides line up with TRBD1. CDR1 and CDR2 (germline): MNHNY, SVGAGI (reference sequence). J was trimmed by 12 bases and V by 0 bases; bases with no gene match: 6. The CDR3 totals 13 residues.